These 26 T cell receptor beta chains share one sample of origin, sequenced in a study of CXCR3-negative and CXCR3-positive naive CD8 T cells. The authors prepared UMI-labeled TRB cDNA libraries by 5' RACE. TCRdb reanalyzed the 5' RACE reads and collapses them to one entry per CDR3 protein, without DNA. This sample's clone table lists approximately 41,000 distinct CDR3 sequences. The material sequenced was memory CD8+ T cells from blood. The receptors were gathered from a human donor in good health. Some clones in this sample may be carry-over from other donors' samples.

This chain links TRBV7-6 with TRBJ2-1; TCRdb's D call of TRBD2 is untestable without DNA. This CDR3 has 13 amino acids. Germline lookup yields CDR1 SGHVS and CDR2 FNYEAQ. The chain's CDR3 is CASSPLGLIIEFF.

The chain joins TRBV6-2 or TRBV6-3 to TRBJ2-1; with no DNA, the TCRdb D assignment of TRBD1 cannot be verified. CDR1 is MNHEY, CDR2 SVGEGT, per germline. This CDR3 contains 19 residues. The CDR3 sequence is CASSYLGKSGTGDYNEQFF.

This chain joins TRBV7-2 and TRBJ2-7. The germline V gene has CDR1 SGHTA and CDR2 FQGNSA. The CDR3 runs to 14 residues. The CDR3 is CASILAGVTYEQYF.

The CDR3: CATSVGDSYNEQFF. J is TRBJ2-1 and V is TRBV24-1. CDR1 and CDR2 from the germline V gene are KGHDR and SFDVKD. The CDR3 totals 14 residues.

The CDR3 sequence is CSARDIGETQYF. V and J are TRBV20-1 and TRBJ2-5. The CDR3 consists of 12 residues. CDR1 and CDR2 from the germline V gene are DFQATT and SNEGSKA (reference sequence).

This chain links TRBV10-3 with TRBJ2-7. This CDR3 is 11 amino acids long. Looked up from germline, CDR1 is ENHRY and CDR2 is SYGVKD. This CDR3 reads CAITPGDEQYF.

This sequence joins TRBV29-1 and TRBJ2-5; the D gene TCRdb calls, TRBD1, cannot be checked with no DNA. This CDR3 comprises 13 residues. CDR1 SQVTM and CDR2 ANQGSEA come from the germline V gene. The CDR3 spells CSVSVLEPGTQYF.

The rearrangement joins TRBV6-1 to TRBJ2-7; TCRdb's D gene call, TRBD1, goes unchecked for lack of DNA. The CDR3 has 15 residues. The germline CDR1 and CDR2 sequences are MNHNS and SASEGT. CDR3 sequence: CASRTLTGGAYEQYF.

The V and J genes are TRBV7-3 and TRBJ2-5; TCRdb outputs TRBD1, but without DNA this stays unchecked. Germline V gene data show CDR1 as SGHTA and CDR2 as FQGTGA. This CDR3 spans 16 amino acids. Here the CDR3 reads CASSLGGQGLGKTQYF. The full variable domain, with the rest looked up from reference TRBV7-3 and TRBJ2-5, is GAGVSQTPSNKVTEKGKYVELRCDPISGHTALYWYRQSLGQGPEFLIYFQGTGAADDSGLPNDRFFAVRPEGSVSTLKIQRTERGDSAVYLCASSLGGQGLGKTQYFGPGTRLLVL.

CDR3 in amino acids: CASTLGARNTEAFF. The chain couples TRBV28 to TRBJ1-1. The CDR3 extends over 14 amino acids. The V gene's germline CDR1 is MDHEN and CDR2 SYDVKM. Full variable domain (outside the CDR3, taken from reference TRBV28 and TRBJ1-1): DVKVTQSSRYLVKRTGEKVFLECVQDMDHENMFWYRQDPGLGLRLIYFSYDVKMKEKGDIPEGYSVSREKKERFSLILESASTNQTSMYLCASTLGARNTEAFFGQGTRLTVV.

V gene TRBV12-3 or TRBV12-4 combines with J gene TRBJ1-5; TCRdb gives TRBD1 as the D gene, but with no DNA this cannot be confirmed. The CDR3 has 14 amino acids. CDR3 in amino acids: CASRNRGLEQPQHF.

The V and J genes are TRBV9 and TRBJ2-1; the TCRdb call, TRBD2, lacks DNA for checking. Germline V CDR1 and CDR2: SGDLS, YYNGEE. This CDR3 contains 21 residues. CDR3 amino acids: CASSVSTRVEGLAGGVNAQFF.

This chain joins TRBV29-1 and TRBJ1-1; TCRdb lists TRBD1, though no DNA is available to test this call. The CDR3 extends over 11 amino acids. Germline values: CDR1 SQVTM, CDR2 ANQGSEA. The CDR3 loop is CTGWGGHEAFF.

The chain carries TRBV5-1 and TRBJ2-7; as DNA is missing, the TRBD1 call by TCRdb cannot be tested. CDR3 length equals 15 residues. Germline V gene lookup returns CDR1 SGHRS and CDR2 YFSETQ. CDR3: CASSLTGQGLYEQYF.

CDR3 amino acids: CASSSPDRYEQYF. The chain couples TRBV28 to TRBJ2-7; TCRdb lists TRBD1, though no DNA is available to test this call. The CDR3 totals 13 residues. CDR1 and CDR2 from the germline V gene are MDHEN and SYDVKM.

This chain uses TRBV14 with TRBJ2-7; TCRdb proposes TRBD1, but this gene call is untestable without DNA. CDR1 SGHDN and CDR2 FVKESK come from the germline V gene. The CDR3 is 13 residues long. The CDR3 protein is CASSRDISYEQYF.

J is TRBJ2-2 and V is TRBV9; TCRdb gives TRBD1 as the D gene, but with no DNA this cannot be confirmed. The CDR3 is made up of 17 amino acids. Germline V gene lookup returns CDR1 SGDLS and CDR2 YYNGEE. CDR3 region: CASSVSPLQVNTGELFF.

V is TRBV7-9 and J is TRBJ2-7. In germline, CDR1 is SEHNR, CDR2 FQNEAQ (reference sequence). CDR3 length: 13 amino acids. The CDR3 reads CASSFGTTYEQYF.

The genes are TRBV11-2 and TRBJ1-4. This CDR3 comprises 12 residues. The germline V gene encodes CDR1 SGHAT and CDR2 FQNNGV. The CDR3 sequence: CASSLDLRSLFF.

The V and J genes are TRBV4-2 and TRBJ1-1. The CDR3 loop spans 15 amino acids. The germline CDR1 and CDR2 sequences are LGHNA and YNFKEQ. CDR3 sequence reads: CASSQVFPEGTEAFF.

The chain uses TRBV28 and TRBJ2-5; TCRdb's D call of TRBD2 is untestable without DNA. CDR1 is MDHEN and CDR2 is SYDVKM in the germline V gene. The CDR3 sequence is 16 residues long. The CDR3 sequence is CASSYPLGSGGETQYF.

The rearrangement joins TRBV28 to TRBJ2-3; the D call from TCRdb, TRBD1, cannot be confirmed without DNA. Germline V gene data show CDR1 as MDHEN and CDR2 as SYDVKM. The CDR3 loop spans 14 amino acids. CDR3 amino acids: CASRYRGAPDTQYF.

The chain has TRBV6-4 and TRBJ2-3; TCRdb's D gene call, TRBD1, goes unchecked for lack of DNA. The CDR3 has 15 amino acids. The germline V gene has CDR1 MRHNA and CDR2 SNTAGT. CDR3 region: CASSDRAGSTDTQYF.

This CDR3 reads CASSPSLGTEAFF. The genes are TRBV27 and TRBJ1-1. The germline V gene has CDR1 MNHEY and CDR2 SMNVEV (reference sequence). The CDR3 is 13 residues long.

This CDR3 reads CATSSVGGTGELFF. The rearrangement joins TRBV15 to TRBJ2-2; the TRBD1 assignment by TCRdb is unverifiable without DNA. CDR1 and CDR2 from the germline V gene are LNHNV and YYDKDF (reference sequence). The CDR3 spans 14 residues.

The chain has TRBV10-3 and TRBJ2-3; TCRdb outputs TRBD2, but without DNA this stays unchecked. This CDR3 contains 16 residues. Germline assignment: CDR1 ENHRY and CDR2 SYGVKD. CDR3 region: CATVPQTRVLSDTQYF.